This passage covers 17 T cell receptor beta chains from one sample sequenced in a study of OX40 agonist ivuxolimab in advanced cancers. Generated by immunoSEQ multiplex PCR, the TCRdb table keeps only in-frame clones and is missing some. This table holds roughly 72,000 clones, around 85% found once. This sample comprised CD4+ or CD8+ T cells sorted from blood, obtained in a trial of the OX40 agonist ivuxolimab. All receptors come from an adult with an advanced solid tumor such as melanoma, head and neck, liver or kidney cancer.

This chain uses TRBV28 with TRBJ2-7, with 9 bases lining up with TRBD2. The CDR3 consists of 15 residues. Per the germline V gene, CDR1 is MDHEN and CDR2 is SYDVKM. J lost 2 bases, V lost 6 bases, and 8 bases had no gene match. CDR3 protein: CASRGVGLAAYEQYF. The DNA of the CDR3 is TGTGCCAGCAGGGGAGTGGGACTAGCTGCCTACGAGCAGTACTTC.

The gene calls are TRBV9 and TRBJ2-5; possibly TRBD1 for D (6 bases). Deletions cut 3 bases from V and 1 base from J, with 13 bases between. The CDR3 has 15 residues. The germline CDR1 and CDR2 sequences are SGDLS and YYNGEE. CDR3: CASSATGTPQETQYF. CDR3 bases: TGTGCCAGCAGCGCGACCGGGACACCCCAAGAGACCCAGTACTTC.

The V call is TRBV27, the J call TRBJ1-2, with D perhaps TRBD1 (5 bases). Germline V lookup: CDR1 MNHEY, CDR2 SMNVEV (reference sequence). CDR3 size: 13 residues. The V end was cut by 5 bases, the J end by 2 bases, with 9 bases between. Written as DNA, the CDR3 is TGTGCCAGCAGTATAGACAGAAACTATGGCTACACCTTC. Protein product: CASSIDRNYGYTF.

The chain carries TRBV5-6 and TRBJ2-7; D might be TRBD1 (5 bases). V shed 4 bases and J shed 3 bases, with 20 bases lying between them. The CDR3 contains 16 residues. In germline, CDR1 is SGHDT, CDR2 YYEEEE. The CDR3 DNA reads as TGTGCCAGCAGCCAGGGATTACAGCTGGACGACTACGAGCAGTACTTC. Protein: CASSQGLQLDDYEQYF.

The V and J genes are TRBV6-6 and TRBJ1-1; D is unresolved. Between the trimmed V and J ends, which lost 0 bases and 1 base, there was a span of 6 bases. The CDR3 sequence is 14 residues long. Germline lookup yields CDR1 MNHNY and CDR2 SVGAGI (reference sequence). CDR3: CASSYSWKNTEAFF. For the CDR3, the DNA is TGTGCCAGCAGTTACTCGTGGAAGAACACTGAAGCTTTCTTT.

This chain connects TRBV2 to TRBJ2-2, with 7 bases fitting TRBD1. CDR1 is SNHLY, CDR2 FYNNEI, per germline. Trimming cost V 4 bases and J 7 bases; bases outside gene matches: 6. The CDR3 loop spans 14 amino acids. The CDR3 region is CASSVNRGVGELFF. CDR3 DNA: TGTGCCAGCAGTGTTAACAGGGGTGTCGGGGAGCTGTTTTTT.

The chain has TRBV27 and TRBJ1-4; D is perhaps TRBD1 (6 bases). Per germline, CDR1 MNHEY and CDR2 SMNVEV (reference sequence). The V end lost 3 bases, the J end lost 6 bases, and 11 bases lay between the germline ends. This CDR3 comprises 14 residues. CDR3 protein: CASSFLQGDEKLFF. The CDR3 DNA reads TGTGCCAGCAGTTTTTTACAGGGAGATGAAAAACTGTTTTTT. The whole variable domain, filled in from reference TRBV27 and TRBJ1-4, reads EAQVTQNPRYLITVTGKKLTVTCSQNMNHEYMSWYRQDPGLGLRQIYYSMNVEVTDKGDVPEGYKVSRKEKRNFPLILESPSPNQTSLYFCASSFLQGDEKLFFGSGTQLSVL.

This sequence joins TRBV5-1 and TRBJ1-1; D remains unclear. V lost 2 bases and J 1 base, leaving 9 bases between the germline ends. CDR3 size: 14 residues. From germline, CDR1 is SGHRS and CDR2 YFSETQ. CDR3 sequence reads: CASSFQRENTEAFF. The DNA of the CDR3 is TGCGCCAGCAGCTTCCAGCGGGAGAACACTGAAGCTTTCTTT.

The chain couples TRBV4-3 to TRBJ2-1, with 7 bases matching TRBD2. Germline V CDR1 and CDR2: LGHNA, YSLEER. The CDR3 has 15 residues. With 1 base clipped from V and 4 bases from J, the junction kept 4 bases outside the gene matches. The CDR3, as DNA: TGCGCCAGCAGCCAAGCAGCGGGACCGTACAATGAGCAGTTCTTC. Its protein is CASSQAAGPYNEQFF.

The V and J genes are TRBV18 and TRBJ1-3; D is ambiguous. CDR3 length: 13 residues. Trimming removed 3 bases from V and 6 bases from J, with 9 bases in between. CDR1 KGHSH and CDR2 LQKENI come from the germline V gene. The CDR3 loop is CASSPGGENTIYF. The CDR3 DNA sequence: TGTGCCAGCTCACCTGGCGGGGAAAACACCATATATTTT.

V usage is TRBV6-6 and J usage is TRBJ1-3; D ambiguous. The CDR3 covers 12 residues. The V and J ends lost 3 bases and 3 bases respectively, with 3 bases between them. The germline V gene has CDR1 MNHNY and CDR2 SVGAGI (reference sequence). The CDR3: CASSYNGNTIYF. The CDR3 coding sequence is TGTGCCAGCAGTTATAATGGAAACACCATATATTTT.

This chain links TRBV7-3 with TRBJ2-6; D perhaps matches TRBD2 (6 bases). Germline V gives CDR1 SGHTA, CDR2 FQGTGA. This CDR3 region has 17 residues. V dropped 7 bases and J dropped 0 bases, with 16 bases sitting between them. Written as DNA, the CDR3 is TGTGCCAGCACCCCCGGAGGGCCCGTCTCTGGGGCCAACGTCCTGACTTTC. Protein sequence: CASTPGGPVSGANVLTF.

The genes are TRBV7-2 and TRBJ2-5; D uncertain. CDR1 is SGHTA, CDR2 FQGNSA, per germline. The CDR3 is 13 amino acids. V was shortened by 3 bases and J by 5 bases, with 10 bases between the two germline ends. The CDR3 loop reads CASSFVRAETQYF. As DNA, the CDR3 is TGTGCCAGCAGCTTTGTACGCGCGGAGACCCAGTACTTC.

Notes on this clone: The sample contains more than one DNA sequence encoding this CDR3. V usage is TRBV7-9 and J usage is TRBJ1-1; no firm D call. The CDR3 spans 12 residues. V was trimmed by 4 bases and J by 1 base, leaving 4 bases between them. Per the germline V gene, CDR1 is SEHNR and CDR2 is FQNEAQ (reference sequence). CDR3 amino acids: CASSSQNTEAFF. As DNA, the CDR3 is TGTGCCAGCAGCTCACAGAACACTGAAGCTTTCTTT.

The chain is built from TRBV15 and TRBJ1-3; D ambiguous. V lost 6 bases, J lost 3 bases, and 9 bases lay in between. This CDR3 is built from 13 residues. The germline gives CDR1 LNHNV, CDR2 YYDKDF (reference sequence). For the CDR3, the DNA is TGTGCCACCAGTCTTCAAGGTGGAAACACCATATATTTT. Protein product: CATSLQGGNTIYF. Together with reference TRBV15 and TRBJ1-3, the CDR3 gives the full variable domain: DAMVIQNPRYQVTQFGKPVTLSCSQTLNHNVMYWYQQKSSQAPKLLFHYYDKDFNNEADTPDNFQSRRPNTSFCFLDIRSPGLGDTAMYLCATSLQGGNTIYFGEGSWLTVV.

The V and J genes are TRBV4-2 and TRBJ1-1; the D gene is possibly TRBD1 (5 bases). The germline V and J ends were trimmed by 0 bases and 7 bases, with 12 bases remaining between them. The CDR3 runs 14 residues. Germline CDR1 LGHNA, CDR2 YNFKEQ. The CDR3: CASSQDRQGGEAFF. CDR3 nucleotides: TGTGCCAGCAGCCAAGATCGGCAGGGCGGTGAAGCTTTCTTT.

V and J are TRBV19 and TRBJ1-1, with a possible D match to TRBD1 (5 bases). Per germline, CDR1 LNHDA and CDR2 SQIVND (reference sequence). V was clipped by 8 bases and J by 4 bases, with 17 bases between them. The CDR3 is 14 residues long. CDR3 sequence reads: CASGTTAWSTEAFF. The CDR3, as DNA: TGTGCCAGTGGCACGACAGCCTGGAGCACTGAAGCTTTCTTT.